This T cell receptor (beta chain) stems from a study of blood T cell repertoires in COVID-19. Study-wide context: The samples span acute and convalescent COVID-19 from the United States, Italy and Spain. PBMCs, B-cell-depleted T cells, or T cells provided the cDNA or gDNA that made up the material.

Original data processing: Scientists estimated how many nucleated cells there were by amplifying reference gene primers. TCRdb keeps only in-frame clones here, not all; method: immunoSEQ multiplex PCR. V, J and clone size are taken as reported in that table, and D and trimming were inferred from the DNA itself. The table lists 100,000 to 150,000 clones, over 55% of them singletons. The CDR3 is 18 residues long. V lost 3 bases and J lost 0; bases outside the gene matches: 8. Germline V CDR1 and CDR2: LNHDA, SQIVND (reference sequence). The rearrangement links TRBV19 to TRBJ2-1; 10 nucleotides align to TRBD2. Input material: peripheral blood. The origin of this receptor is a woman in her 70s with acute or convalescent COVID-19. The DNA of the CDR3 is TGTGCCAGTAGTATCCGGGAAGCGGGGGGGCCCTCCTACAATGAGCAGTTCTTC. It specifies CASSIREAGGPSYNEQFF. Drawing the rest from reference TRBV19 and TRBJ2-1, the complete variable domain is DGGITQSPKYLFRKEGQNVTLSCEQNLNHDAMYWYRQDPGQGLRLIYYSQIVNDFQKGDIAEGYSVSREKKESFPLTVTSAQKNPTAFYLCASSIREAGGPSYNEQFFGPGTRLTVL.